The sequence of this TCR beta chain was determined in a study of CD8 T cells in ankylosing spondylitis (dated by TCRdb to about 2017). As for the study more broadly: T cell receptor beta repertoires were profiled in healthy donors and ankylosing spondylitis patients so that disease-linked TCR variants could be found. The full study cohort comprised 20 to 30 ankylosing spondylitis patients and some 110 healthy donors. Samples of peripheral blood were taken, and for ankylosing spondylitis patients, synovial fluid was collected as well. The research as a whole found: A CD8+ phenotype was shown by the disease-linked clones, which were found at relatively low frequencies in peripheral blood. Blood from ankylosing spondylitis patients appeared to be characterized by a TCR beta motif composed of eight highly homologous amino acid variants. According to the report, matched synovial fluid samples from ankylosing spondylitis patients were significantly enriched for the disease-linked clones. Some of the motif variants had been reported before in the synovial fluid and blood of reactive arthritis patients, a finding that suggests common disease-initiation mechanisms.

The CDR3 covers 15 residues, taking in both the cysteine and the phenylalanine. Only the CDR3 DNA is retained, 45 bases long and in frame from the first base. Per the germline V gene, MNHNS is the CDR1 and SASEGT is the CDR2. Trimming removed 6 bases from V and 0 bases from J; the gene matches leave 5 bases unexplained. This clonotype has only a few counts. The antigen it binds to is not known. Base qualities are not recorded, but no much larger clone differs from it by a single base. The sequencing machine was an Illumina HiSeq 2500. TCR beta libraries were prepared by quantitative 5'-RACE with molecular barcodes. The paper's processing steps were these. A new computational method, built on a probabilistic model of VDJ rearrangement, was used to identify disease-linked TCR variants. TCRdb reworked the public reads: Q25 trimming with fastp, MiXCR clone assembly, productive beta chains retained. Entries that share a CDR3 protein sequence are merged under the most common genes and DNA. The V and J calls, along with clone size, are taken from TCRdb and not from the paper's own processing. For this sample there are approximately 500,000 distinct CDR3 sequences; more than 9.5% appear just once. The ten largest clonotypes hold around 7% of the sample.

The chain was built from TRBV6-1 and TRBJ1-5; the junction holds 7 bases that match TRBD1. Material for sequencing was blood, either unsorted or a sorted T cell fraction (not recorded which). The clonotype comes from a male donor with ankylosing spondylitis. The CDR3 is CASRKTGISNQPQHF. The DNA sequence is TGTGCCAGCAGGAAGACAGGGATTAGCAATCAGCCCCAGCATTTT.